A single sample is the source of the 32 T cell receptor beta chains below, sequenced in a study of T cells after somatic rescue of genetic block. The protocol was immunoSEQ multiplex PCR, while the TCRdb copy is restricted to in-frame clones and leaves out a portion. In the table there are roughly 13,000 clones, over 60% of which are singletons. The source material was peripheral blood mononuclear cells (PBMCs). These receptor sequences come from a boy between 10 and 17 years old.

The rearrangement uses TRBV2 and TRBJ1-4, with a weak D call TRBD1 (6 bases). This CDR3 is 14 amino acids long. Trimming left V 4 bases short and J 8 bases short, with 14 bases between. Germline V gene lookup returns CDR1 SNHLY and CDR2 FYNNEI. CDR3 nucleotide sequence: TGTGCCAGCAGTGGGCGGCAGGGGAAGGAAAAACTGTTTTTT. It codes for CASSGRQGKEKLFF. Together with reference TRBV2 and TRBJ1-4, the CDR3 gives the full variable domain: EPEVTQTPSHQVTQMGQEVILRCVPISNHLYFYWYRQILGQKVEFLVSFYNNEISEKSEIFDDQFSVERPDGSNFTLKIRSTKLEDSAMYFCASSGRQGKEKLFFGSGTQLSVL.

V and J are TRBV19 and TRBJ2-3, with D possibly matching TRBD1 (6 bases). The CDR3 extends over 15 amino acids. Germline V gene lookup returns CDR1 LNHDA and CDR2 SQIVND (reference sequence). V gave up 2 bases and J gave up 0 bases, with 9 bases separating them. CDR3 sequence (DNA): TGTGCCAGTAGTATATCAGGGGATAGCACAGATACGCAGTATTTT. It encodes CASSISGDSTDTQYF.

The CDR3 is CASSLLHGSQYF. As DNA, the CDR3 is TGTGCCAGCAGCCTACTTCATGGATCGCAGTACTTC. The chain uses TRBV28 and TRBJ2-5; D is undetermined. Looked up from germline, CDR1 is MDHEN and CDR2 is SYDVKM. The CDR3 runs to 12 residues. Deletions cut 6 bases from V and 11 bases from J, with 16 bases between.

This chain links TRBV6-1 with TRBJ1-3; D gene unclear. This CDR3 has 12 amino acids. V was cut by 4 bases and J by 6 bases, with 7 bases left in between. In germline, CDR1 is MNHNS, CDR2 SASEGT. CDR3 nucleotide sequence: TGTGCCAGCAGTGTACCTTCAAACACCATATATTTT. Its protein is CASSVPSNTIYF.

The chain combines TRBV5-1 with TRBJ2-3; D gene uncertain. CDR1 and CDR2 from the germline V gene are SGHRS and YFSETQ. Trimming took 2 bases from V and 2 from J, leaving 3 bases between them. The CDR3 extends over 12 amino acids. The CDR3 sequence is CASSFPTDTQYF. The DNA for the CDR3 is TGCGCCAGCAGCTTTCCCACAGATACGCAGTATTTT.

This clone was seen just once. The chain has TRBV18 and TRBJ2-3; 11 nucleotides align to TRBD1. V shed 3 bases and J 4 bases; nucleotides not matched to a gene: 6. The germline V gene has CDR1 KGHSH and CDR2 LQKENI. The CDR3 runs 16 residues. CDR3: CASSPKDRGQSDTQYF. In DNA form, the CDR3 reads TGTGCCAGCTCACCTAAGGACAGGGGGCAGTCAGATACGCAGTATTTT.

J is TRBJ1-5 and V is TRBV30; the D gene is possibly TRBD1 (5 bases). V shed 3 bases and J shed 4 bases, with 13 bases lying between them. The germline gives CDR1 GTSNPN, CDR2 SVGIG (reference sequence). This CDR3 comprises 14 residues. The CDR3 is CAWSTRGGNQPQHF. CDR3 DNA sequence: TGTGCCTGGAGCACCCGGGGGGGAAATCAGCCCCAGCATTTT.

The table lists this clone with a count of one. CDR3 coding DNA: TGTGCCAGCAGTGGGACTAGCTCGAGTGAGCAGTTCTTC. This codes for CASSGTSSSEQFF. This chain uses TRBV6-4 with TRBJ2-1, with 8 bases aligning to TRBD2. CDR1 MRHNA and CDR2 SNTAGT come from the germline V gene. The CDR3 extends over 13 amino acids. J lost 9 bases, V lost 4 bases, and 5 bases had no gene match.

The genes are TRBV28 and TRBJ1-5; TRBD1 might be the D (5 bases). The germline gives CDR1 MDHEN, CDR2 SYDVKM. CDR3 size: 16 residues. V gave up 4 bases and J gave up 4 bases, with 17 bases separating them. The CDR3 DNA reads as TGTGCCAGCAGTTCCCCTACGGACATCTTTAATCAGCCCCAGCATTTT. Protein product: CASSSPTDIFNQPQHF.

The gene calls are TRBV2 and TRBJ1-5; D is perhaps TRBD1 (6 bases). The CDR3 has 15 amino acids. V was clipped by 3 bases and J by 7 bases, with 16 bases between them. Germline CDR1 SNHLY, CDR2 FYNNEI. The CDR3 coding sequence is TGTGCCAGCAGTGAGATTAGGGGGTCTGGACAGCCCCAGCATTTT. Translated, it gives CASSEIRGSGQPQHF.

The rearrangement links TRBV9 to TRBJ2-5; possibly TRBD2 for D (6 bases). CDR1 and CDR2 from the germline V gene are SGDLS and YYNGEE. Trimming cost V 3 bases and J 2 bases, with 20 bases left between them. The CDR3 is 17 amino acids. In nucleotides, the CDR3 is TGTGCCAGCAGCGCCACAGTTACGGGGGTCGGTCAAGAGACCCAGTACTTC. Translating gives CASSATVTGVGQETQYF.

The rearrangement links TRBV10-3 to TRBJ2-7; perhaps TRBD1 as D (6 bases). Between the trimmed V and J ends, which lost 2 bases and 0 bases, there was a span of 8 bases. The length of the CDR3 is 14 residues. Germline V gene lookup returns CDR1 ENHRY and CDR2 SYGVKD. CDR3 in amino acids: CAISEDRISYEQYF. CDR3 bases: TGTGCCATCAGTGAGGACAGGATCTCCTACGAGCAGTACTTC.

This chain connects TRBV5-5 to TRBJ2-7; 10 bases line up with TRBD1. Germline CDR1 is SGHKS and CDR2 is YYEKEE (reference sequence). V shed 3 bases and J 0 bases; nucleotides not matched to a gene: 0. This CDR3 region has 14 residues. Here the CDR3 DNA reads TGTGCCAGCAGCTGGACAGGGGGCTCCTACGAGCAGTACTTC. It codes for CASSWTGGSYEQYF.

The chain links TRBV2 to TRBJ1-2; 7 bases are a match to TRBD1. The length of the CDR3 is 14 residues. The junction had 6 bases not matched to a gene; V was cut back by 6 bases and J by 2 bases. Per the germline V gene, CDR1 is SNHLY and CDR2 is FYNNEI. The CDR3 loop is CASRIGQANYGYTF. DNA for the CDR3: TGTGCCAGCAGGATTGGACAGGCGAACTATGGCTACACCTTC.

J is TRBJ1-5 and V is TRBV28; 7 bases agree with TRBD1. The V gene end was trimmed by 5 bases and the J gene end by 0 bases; junction bases not matched to a gene: 10. The CDR3 runs 17 residues. CDR1 and CDR2 from the germline V gene are MDHEN and SYDVKM. CDR3 sequence: CASSPGTALYSNQPQHF. The CDR3 region has the DNA TGTGCCAGCAGTCCGGGGACAGCACTTTATAGCAATCAGCCCCAGCATTTT.

This clone was detected only a few times. The rearrangement links TRBV19 to TRBJ2-7; perhaps D is TRBD1 or TRBD2 (5 bases each). The CDR3 spans 15 residues. CDR1 and CDR2 (germline): LNHDA, SQIVND (reference sequence). Between the trimmed V and J ends, which lost 8 bases and 3 bases, there was a span of 20 bases. CDR3 coding DNA: TGTGCCAGTTCCCGGGTTTCCGGGACCTACTACGAGCAGTACTTC. As protein: CASSRVSGTYYEQYF.

This clone was counted a few times. V and J are TRBV2 and TRBJ2-7; D uncertain. The V end lost 9 bases, the J end lost 2 bases, and 11 bases lay between the germline ends. Germline CDR1 and CDR2: SNHLY and FYNNEI. The CDR3 is 12 residues long. This CDR3 is CASTAAAYEQYF. For the CDR3, the DNA is TGTGCCAGTACAGCCGCGGCCTACGAGCAGTACTTC.

The V and J genes are TRBV4-2 and TRBJ2-3; 14 bases line up with TRBD2. Germline loops: CDR1 LGHNA, CDR2 YNFKEQ. V lost 4 bases and J lost 3; bases outside the gene matches: 15. The CDR3 runs to 20 residues. The CDR3 nucleotides are TGTGCCAGCAGCCGGAAGAAACCGGGACTAGCGGGAGCATTGACAGATACGCAGTATTTT. Translation gives CASSRKKPGLAGALTDTQYF.

The J gene is TRBJ1-2, the V gene TRBV28; TRBD1 might be the D (5 bases). There are 12 residues in the CDR3. V was cut by 2 bases and J by 6 bases, with 7 bases left in between. Germline V CDR1 and CDR2: MDHEN, SYDVKM. CDR3 DNA sequence: TGTGCCAGCAGTTTACAGGGTAATGGCTACACCTTC. It encodes CASSLQGNGYTF.

This CDR3 is CASSAGLAGGTNEQFF. For the CDR3, the DNA is TGTGCCAGCAGCGCGGGACTAGCGGGGGGGACTAATGAGCAGTTCTTC. The rearrangement links TRBV11-2 to TRBJ2-1, with 16 bases fitting TRBD2. The length of the CDR3 is 16 residues. Germline V lookup: CDR1 SGHAT, CDR2 FQNNGV. J lost 7 bases, V lost 5 bases, and 5 bases had no gene match.

The genes are TRBV19 and TRBJ2-2; no clear D gene. This CDR3 is built from 18 residues. CDR1 is LNHDA and CDR2 is SQIVND in the germline V gene (reference sequence). V was shortened by 4 bases and J by 5 bases, with 23 bases between the two germline ends. CDR3 nucleotides: TGTGCCAGTAGTAGGTTCGGAGAACTGCAAAGGTGGACCGGGGAGCTGTTTTTT. This gives the protein CASSRFGELQRWTGELFF.

This chain connects TRBV5-5 to TRBJ1-2, with D hard to call. Germline lookup yields CDR1 SGHKS and CDR2 YYEKEE (reference sequence). The length of the CDR3 is 14 residues. V was shortened by 1 base and J by 6 bases, with 13 bases between the two germline ends. The CDR3 reads CASSLWAGSNGYTF. CDR3 nucleotides: TGTGCCAGCAGCTTGTGGGCAGGAAGTAATGGCTACACCTTC.

This chain connects TRBV5-4 to TRBJ1-1; unclear D gene. The V gene's germline CDR1 is SGHNT and CDR2 YYREEE (reference sequence). The CDR3 covers 17 residues. Trimming took off 5 bases at V and 1 base at J, with 21 bases between the two ends. For the CDR3, the DNA is TGTGCCAGCAGGGATCCGCGGCAGGCCGCTAGGAACACTGAAGCTTTCTTT. Its protein product is CASRDPRQAARNTEAFF.

J is TRBJ1-5 and V is TRBV18; D is undetermined. The CDR3 runs to 13 residues. Trimming took 6 bases from V and 0 from J, leaving 6 bases between them. Germline lookup yields CDR1 KGHSH and CDR2 LQKENI. The CDR3 protein is CASSKSSNQPQHF. For the CDR3, the DNA is TGTGCCAGCTCTAAAAGTAGCAATCAGCCCCAGCATTTT.

The V gene is TRBV7-9, the J gene TRBJ1-4, with D uncertain. Looked up from germline, CDR1 is SEHNR and CDR2 is FQNEAQ (reference sequence). Between the trimmed V and J ends, which lost 6 bases and 4 bases, there was a span of 15 bases. The CDR3 spans 15 residues. CDR3 sequence: CASSPAAGHNEKLFF. The CDR3 DNA follows: TGTGCCAGCAGTCCCGCGGCAGGCCATAATGAAAAACTGTTTTTT. The variable domain in full, completed from reference TRBV7-9 and TRBJ1-4, reads DTGVSQNPRHKITKRGQNVTFRCDPISEHNRLYWYRQTLGQGPEFLTYFQNEAQLEKSRLLSDRFSAERPKGSFSTLEIQRTEQGDSAMYLCASSPAAGHNEKLFFGSGTQLSVL.

V usage is TRBV6-5 and J usage is TRBJ2-4, with D perhaps matching TRBD1 or TRBD2 (5 bases each). Germline V gives CDR1 MNHEY, CDR2 SVGAGI. The CDR3 has 16 amino acids. V lost 0 bases and J lost 1, with 10 bases in between. For the CDR3, the DNA is TGTGCCAGCAGTTACTCGGGGGTGAGGGCCAAAAACATTCAGTACTTC. Translation: CASSYSGVRAKNIQYF.

The V call is TRBV18, the J call TRBJ2-1; D is perhaps TRBD2 (6 bases). The CDR3 has 19 amino acids. Trimming pared 3 bases from V and 0 bases from J, leaving 21 bases between. CDR1 KGHSH and CDR2 LQKENI come from the germline V gene. The chain's CDR3 is CASSPKGTIAVSSYNEQFF. For the CDR3, the DNA is TGTGCCAGCTCACCGAAGGGGACCATAGCGGTCAGCTCCTACAATGAGCAGTTCTTC.

The gene calls are TRBV7-6 and TRBJ2-1, with 8 bases aligning to TRBD2. Per germline, CDR1 SGHVS and CDR2 FNYEAQ. The V gene end was trimmed by 1 base and the J gene end by 3 bases; junction bases not matched to a gene: 2. The CDR3 contains 15 residues. The CDR3 is CASSLERGIYNEQFF. As DNA, the CDR3 is TGTGCCAGCAGCTTAGAGCGGGGGATCTACAATGAGCAGTTCTTC.

The chain uses TRBV6-4 and TRBJ2-1, with 8 bases fitting TRBD2. The germline gives CDR1 MRHNA, CDR2 SNTAGT. Trimming cost V 6 bases and J 6 bases; bases outside gene matches: 10. The CDR3 is made up of 15 amino acids. CDR3 loop: CASRALAGPLNEQFF. The CDR3 coding sequence is TGTGCCAGCAGGGCCCTAGCGGGCCCCCTCAATGAGCAGTTCTTC.

The rearrangement joins TRBV6-5 to TRBJ1-1, with D possibly matching TRBD1 (5 bases). The CDR3 extends over 13 amino acids. The V gene lost 2 bases and the J gene lost 11 bases, with 15 bases spanning the gap. The germline V gene has CDR1 MNHEY and CDR2 SVGAGI. The CDR3 loop reads CASSYGGVSGAFF. CDR3 coding DNA: TGTGCCAGCAGTTACGGAGGGGTGTCGGGGGCTTTCTTT.

There are a few counts of this clone. DNA for the CDR3: TGTGCCAGCGGAACAGGGGGCGGGGTGACCCTTACGCAGTATTTT. Its translation is CASGTGGGVTLTQYF. The chain couples TRBV6-1 to TRBJ2-3, with TRBD1 matching over 9 bases. The ends lost 8 bases at V and 8 bases at J; junction bases unmatched: 14. The germline CDR1 and CDR2 sequences are MNHNS and SASEGT. This CDR3 has 15 amino acids.

CDR3 coding DNA: TGCGCCAGCAGCTTGACAGGGGAGGGACAGCCCCAGCATTTT. This translates into CASSLTGEGQPQHF. The chain carries TRBV5-1 and TRBJ1-5; TRBD1 matches 7 bases. Germline V gene data show CDR1 as SGHRS and CDR2 as YFSETQ. V dropped 1 base and J dropped 7; count of bases not matched to a gene: 5. There are 14 residues in the CDR3.